This T cell receptor beta chain came from a study of control samples from healthy donors and cancer patients. Some clones are missing from TCRdb's copy, which holds only in-frame ones; the method was immunoSEQ multiplex PCR. The sample lists fewer than 200,000 clones; more than 80% were seen once. The CDR3 is 16 amino acids. Trimming left V 2 bases short and J 1 base short, with 12 bases between. CDR1 SGHVS and CDR2 FQNEAQ come from the germline V gene. This clonotype was obtained from a young man in good health. Input material: blood. The chain has TRBV7-8 and TRBJ2-1; possible D gene TRBD2, 5 bases. CDR3: CASSLTRLSSYNEQFF. The CDR3, as DNA: TGTGCCAGCAGCTTAACTAGACTCAGTTCCTACAATGAGCAGTTCTTC.